Listed here is a single T cell receptor (beta chain). This clone's antigen is unknown. Within one base of it there is no much larger clone, and no base qualities were kept. This sample was taken from a study of post-analysis software for immune sequencing data (dated by TCRdb to the mid-2010s). In the study overall: Disease courses on record covered relapsing-remitting, secondary progressive and progressive-relapsing multiple sclerosis, though some patients had no subtype annotation. A subset of samples was prepared in parallel using single-end sample barcoding, then pooled and co-amplified after Illumina adapter ligation. Patient repertoires were compared against 11 to 12 previously published healthy control repertoires from donors aged 6 to 25 years.

Results the study describes overall, beyond this receptor: Direct clustering with F measure revealed strong co-clustering of samples prepared in the same batch, which led to a batch-effect correction. A handful of TRBV segments, including TRBV5-6, TRBV5-1 and TRBV20-1, were significantly more frequent in patients than controls. Compared with controls, multiple sclerosis patients had significantly lower normalized Chao1 diversity, a finding suggesting substantial peripheral T-cell clonal expansion. The multiple sclerosis patient group was slightly younger than the control group.

Libraries were made using PCR. The sample was run on an Illumina HiSeq 2500. To reduce PCR and sequencing biases, unique molecular identifiers were built into the TCR beta cDNA libraries. Every 1 to 10 million input T cells yielded 500,000 or so cDNA molecules, meaning each molecule approximated one T cell. The patient libraries were prepared and sequenced using the same protocol as the earlier healthy control dataset. Samples belonging to the same batch were prepared together, multiplexed and sequenced on a shared HiSeq lane. For the original study's pipeline: Raw barcoded reads were processed with MIGEC, and single-read molecular identifier groups were discarded before consensus assembly and CDR3 extraction. VDJtools was used for post-analysis of the clonotype tables, and diversity was normalized by down-sampling every dataset to the size of the smallest sample. In repertoire overlap clustering, CDR3 amino acid sequences, but not nucleotide sequences, were matched to correct batch-related cross-sample contamination. The public reads were reanalyzed by TCRdb: fastp trimming at Q25, MiXCR alignment, in-frame beta chains only. Rows are combined by CDR3 protein, so each entry shows the most common genes and DNA. TCRdb's processing, not the authors', yielded these V and J calls. Here the sample has about 430,000 distinct CDR3 sequences; approximately 37% occur a single time. The biggest ten clones account for roughly 8.2% of the sample.

Looking up the germline V gene yields CDR1 SGHRS and CDR2 YFSETQ. The CDR3 sequence holds 14 residues, the cysteine and phenylalanine included. Only the CDR3 portion is preserved as DNA: 42 bases, with reading frame beginning at the first base. V loses 2 bases of germline sequence and J loses 8 bases, and the interval between the two ends is 11 bases. To demonstrate the VDJtools post-analysis software, the study profiled TCR beta repertoires from the peripheral blood of about a dozen young patients with multiple sclerosis. The multiple sclerosis patients were children and adolescents between roughly 6 and 16 years of age.

This receptor was taken from a girl aged 2-10 years with multiple sclerosis. The chain is assembled from TRBV5-1 and TRBJ1-6; TRBD1 is a weak D gene call, 5 bases matching. Sequenced: blood. The sequence in DNA is TGCGCCAGCAGCTTCGGGGGACTCTATTCACCCCTCCACTTT. Its product reads: CASSFGGLYSPLHF.